This T cell receptor (beta chain) originates from a study of CD8+ T cells in alopecia areata. This CDR3 region has 14 residues. CDR1 and CDR2 (germline): SGHRS, YFSETQ. V was clipped by 4 bases and J by 2 bases, with 13 bases between them. Isolated RNA was reverse transcribed into cDNA used as the sequencing template. This table comes from immunoSEQ multiplex PCR, and its TCRdb copy is limited to in-frame clones, with some not included. The table includes over 150,000 clones, approximately 53% detected once. The V and J genes are TRBV5-1 and TRBJ2-7, with D possibly being TRBD1 or TRBD2 (5 bases each). This TCR came from a human donor in good health. Material for sequencing was CD8+ T cells sorted from blood. CDR3 in amino acids: CASSPPGTPYEQYF. The DNA of the CDR3 is TGCGCCAGCAGCCCCCCCGGGACCCCCTACGAGCAGTACTTC. Full variable domain (outside the CDR3, taken from reference TRBV5-1 and TRBJ2-7): KAGVTQTPRYLIKTRGQQVTLSCSPISGHRSVSWYQQTPGQGLQFLFEYFSETQRNKGNFPGRFSGRQFSNSRSEMNVSTLELGDSALYLCASSPPGTPYEQYFGPGTRLTVT.